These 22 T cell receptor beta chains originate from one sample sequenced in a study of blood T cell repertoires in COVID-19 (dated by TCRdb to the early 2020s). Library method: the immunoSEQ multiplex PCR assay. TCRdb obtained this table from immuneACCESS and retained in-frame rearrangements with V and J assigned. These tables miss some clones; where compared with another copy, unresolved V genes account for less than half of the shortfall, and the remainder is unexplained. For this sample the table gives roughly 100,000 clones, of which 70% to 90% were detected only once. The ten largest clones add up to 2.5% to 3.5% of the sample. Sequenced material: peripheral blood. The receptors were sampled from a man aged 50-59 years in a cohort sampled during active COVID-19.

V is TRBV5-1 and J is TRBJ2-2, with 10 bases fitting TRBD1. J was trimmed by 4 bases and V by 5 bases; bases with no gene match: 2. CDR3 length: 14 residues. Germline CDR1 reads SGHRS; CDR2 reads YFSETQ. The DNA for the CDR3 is TGCGCCAGCAGGGACAGGGGGTCCACCGGGGAGCTGTTTTTT. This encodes CASRDRGSTGELFF.

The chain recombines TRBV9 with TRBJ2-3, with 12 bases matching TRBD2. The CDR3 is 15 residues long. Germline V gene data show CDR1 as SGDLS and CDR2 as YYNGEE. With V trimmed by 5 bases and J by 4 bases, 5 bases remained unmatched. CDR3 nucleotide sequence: TGTGCCAGCAGTTTGACTAGCGGGGGCCCAGATACGCAGTATTTT. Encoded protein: CASSLTSGGPDTQYF.

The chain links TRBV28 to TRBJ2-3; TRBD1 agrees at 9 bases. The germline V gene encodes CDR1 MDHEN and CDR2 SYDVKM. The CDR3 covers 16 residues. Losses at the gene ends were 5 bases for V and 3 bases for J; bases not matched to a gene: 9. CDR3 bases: TGTGCCAGCAGTAGTGGGACAGGGCTAGGGACAGATACGCAGTATTTT. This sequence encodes CASSSGTGLGTDTQYF.

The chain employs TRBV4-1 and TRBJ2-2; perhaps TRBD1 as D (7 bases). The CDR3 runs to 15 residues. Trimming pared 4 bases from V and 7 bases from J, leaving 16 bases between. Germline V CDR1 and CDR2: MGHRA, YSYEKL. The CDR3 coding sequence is TGCGCCAGCAGCCCAGGGGGAGGAGGGCGCGGGGAGCTGTTTTTT. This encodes CASSPGGGGRGELFF.

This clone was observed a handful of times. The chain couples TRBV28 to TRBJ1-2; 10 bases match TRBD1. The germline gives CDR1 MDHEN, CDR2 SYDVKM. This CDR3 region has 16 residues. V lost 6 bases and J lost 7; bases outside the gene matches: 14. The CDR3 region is CASSPIGGDRGRGYTF. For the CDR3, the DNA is TGTGCCAGCAGCCCTATAGGGGGGGACAGGGGACGTGGCTACACCTTC.

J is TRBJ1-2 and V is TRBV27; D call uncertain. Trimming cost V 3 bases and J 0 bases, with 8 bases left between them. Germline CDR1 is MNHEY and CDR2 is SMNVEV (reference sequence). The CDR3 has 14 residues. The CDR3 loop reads CASSFNTANYGYTF. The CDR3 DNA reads TGTGCCAGCAGTTTTAATACAGCTAACTATGGCTACACCTTC.

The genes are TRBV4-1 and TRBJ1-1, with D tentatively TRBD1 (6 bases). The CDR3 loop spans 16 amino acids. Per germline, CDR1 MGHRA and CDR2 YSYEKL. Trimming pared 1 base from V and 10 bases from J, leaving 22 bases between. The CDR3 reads CASSQVDLTGPPGAFF. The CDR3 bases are TGCGCCAGCAGCCAAGTAGATTTGACAGGACCCCCTGGAGCTTTCTTT.

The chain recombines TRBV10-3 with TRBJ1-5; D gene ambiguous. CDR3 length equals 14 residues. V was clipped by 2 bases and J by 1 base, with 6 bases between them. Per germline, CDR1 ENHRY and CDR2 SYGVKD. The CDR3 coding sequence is TGTGCCATCAGTGAGGCGGGGAGCAATCAGCCCCAGCATTTT. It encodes CAISEAGSNQPQHF.

The CDR3 coding sequence is TGTGCCATCAAGCTAGAACAGGGCTGGGAGCAGTACGTC. Protein: CAIKLEQGWEQYV. The gene calls are TRBV2 and TRBJ2-7, with D possibly being TRBD1 (6 bases). The germline gives CDR1 SNHLY, CDR2 FYNNEI. The CDR3 covers 13 residues. Trimming shortened V by 10 bases and J by 7 bases, and 20 bases separated the two germline ends.

DNA of the CDR3: TGTGCCAGCAGTGAAGGACGGGCACAAAAGGGGGAGCAGTACGTC. Translation: CASSEGRAQKGEQYV. The V and J genes are TRBV2 and TRBJ2-7; D might be TRBD1 (5 bases). In germline, CDR1 is SNHLY, CDR2 FYNNEI. The CDR3 is 15 amino acids. Deletions cut 1 base from V and 7 bases from J, with 17 bases between.

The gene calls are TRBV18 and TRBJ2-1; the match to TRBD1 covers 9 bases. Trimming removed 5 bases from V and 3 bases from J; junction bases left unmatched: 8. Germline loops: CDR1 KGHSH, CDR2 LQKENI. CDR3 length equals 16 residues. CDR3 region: CASSSTGGALYNEQFF. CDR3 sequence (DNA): TGTGCCAGCTCATCGACAGGGGGTGCCCTCTACAATGAGCAGTTCTTC.

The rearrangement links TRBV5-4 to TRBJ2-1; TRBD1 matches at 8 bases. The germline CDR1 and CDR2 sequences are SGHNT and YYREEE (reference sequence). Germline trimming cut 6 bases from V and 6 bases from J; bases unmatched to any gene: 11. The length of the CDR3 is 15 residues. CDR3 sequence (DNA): TGTGCCAGCACCCAACAGGGGGATTTCGGCAATGAGCAGTTCTTC. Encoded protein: CASTQQGDFGNEQFF. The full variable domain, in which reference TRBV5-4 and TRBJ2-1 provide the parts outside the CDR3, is ETGVTQSPTHLIKTRGQQVTLRCSSQSGHNTVSWYQQALGQGPQFIFQYYREEENGRGNFPPRFSGLQFPNYSSELNVNALELDDSALYLCASTQQGDFGNEQFFGPGTRLTVL.

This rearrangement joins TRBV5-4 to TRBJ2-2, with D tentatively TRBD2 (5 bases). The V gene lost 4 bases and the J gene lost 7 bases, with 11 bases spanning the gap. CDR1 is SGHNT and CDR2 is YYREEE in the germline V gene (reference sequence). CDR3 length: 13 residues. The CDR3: CASSTRVFGELFF. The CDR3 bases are TGTGCCAGCAGCACGAGGGTCTTCGGGGAGCTGTTTTTT.

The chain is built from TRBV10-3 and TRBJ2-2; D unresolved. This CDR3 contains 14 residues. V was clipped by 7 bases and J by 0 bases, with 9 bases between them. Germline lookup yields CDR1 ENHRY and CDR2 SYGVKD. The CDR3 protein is CAINEAANTGELFF. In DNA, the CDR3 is TGTGCCATCAACGAGGCAGCGAACACCGGGGAGCTGTTTTTT.

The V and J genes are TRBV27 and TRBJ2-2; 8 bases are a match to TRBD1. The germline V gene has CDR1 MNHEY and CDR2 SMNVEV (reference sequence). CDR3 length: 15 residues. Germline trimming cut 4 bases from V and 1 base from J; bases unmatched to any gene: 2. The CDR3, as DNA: TGTGCCAGCAGTTCGGACAGGGAGAACACCGGGGAGCTGTTTTTT. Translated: CASSSDRENTGELFF.

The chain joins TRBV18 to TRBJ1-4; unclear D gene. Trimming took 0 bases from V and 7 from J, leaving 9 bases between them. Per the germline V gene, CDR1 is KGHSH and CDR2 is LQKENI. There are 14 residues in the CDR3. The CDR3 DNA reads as TGTGCCAGCTCACCACCTCAACGGTCTGAAAAACTGTTTTTT. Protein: CASSPPQRSEKLFF.

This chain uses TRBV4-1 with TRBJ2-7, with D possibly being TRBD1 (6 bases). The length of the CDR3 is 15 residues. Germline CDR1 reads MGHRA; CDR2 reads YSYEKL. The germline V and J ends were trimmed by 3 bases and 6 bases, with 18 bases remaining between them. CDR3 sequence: CASSQGAGTPLEQYF. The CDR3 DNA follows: TGCGCCAGCAGCCAGGGGGCCGGGACACCCCTCGAGCAGTACTTC.

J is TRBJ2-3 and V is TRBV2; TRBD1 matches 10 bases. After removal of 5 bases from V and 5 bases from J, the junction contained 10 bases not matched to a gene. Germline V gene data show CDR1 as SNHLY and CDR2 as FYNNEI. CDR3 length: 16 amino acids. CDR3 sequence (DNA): TGTGCCAGCAGTTCGACAGGGGGCAATTTACGAGATACGCAGTATTTT. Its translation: CASSSTGGNLRDTQYF.

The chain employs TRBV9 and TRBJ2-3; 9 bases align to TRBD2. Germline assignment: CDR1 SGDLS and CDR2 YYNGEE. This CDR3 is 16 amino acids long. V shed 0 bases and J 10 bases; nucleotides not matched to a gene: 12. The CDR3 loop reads CASSVASGGPGASQYF. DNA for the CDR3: TGTGCCAGCAGCGTAGCCAGCGGGGGGCCTGGGGCTTCGCAGTATTTT.

The CDR3 protein is CATTYSALQGTAAGNTIYF. CDR3 nucleotides: TGTGCCACTACCTATTCCGCCTTACAGGGAACTGCGGCTGGAAACACCATATATTTT. The J gene is TRBJ1-3, the V gene TRBV19; tentatively, D is TRBD1 (6 bases). V lost 10 bases to trimming and J lost 2 bases, with 30 bases between them. This CDR3 comprises 19 residues. Germline V lookup: CDR1 LNHDA, CDR2 SQIVND (reference sequence).

The CDR3 sequence is CASSLGVRGQGDQPQHF. In DNA, the CDR3 is TGTGCCAGCAGCTTAGGGGTGAGGGGACAGGGGGATCAGCCCCAGCATTTT. V usage is TRBV7-9 and J usage is TRBJ1-5; TRBD1 matches at 11 bases. The CDR3 runs 17 residues. CDR1 is SEHNR and CDR2 is FQNEAQ in the germline V gene (reference sequence). Losses at the gene ends were 1 base for V and 5 bases for J; bases not matched to a gene: 7.

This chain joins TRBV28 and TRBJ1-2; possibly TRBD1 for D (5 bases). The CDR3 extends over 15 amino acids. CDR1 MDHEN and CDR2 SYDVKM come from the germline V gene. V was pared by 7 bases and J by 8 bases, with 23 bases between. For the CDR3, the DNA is TGTGCCAGCAACGCCCCGGCGCCCTCTCCAGGGGGCTACACCTTC. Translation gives CASNAPAPSPGGYTF.